The subject of this entry is one T cell receptor (beta chain). Profiling relied on immunoSEQ multiplex PCR, and the TCRdb table lists in-frame clones only, not all of them. The data hold about 280,000 clones, with 85% to 90% observed a single time. These data originate in a study of blood T cell repertoires in COVID-19. For the study at large: Whether acute or convalescent, the COVID-19 samples came from the United States, Italy and Spain. Sources were T cells, B-cell-depleted T cells, or PBMCs; the material itself was cDNA or gDNA.

Enrollees, about 18 to 90 years old, lived in around 23 US areas. J lost 6 bases, V lost 9 bases, and 3 bases had no gene match. The CDR3 contains 11 residues. Germline V gene sequence: CDR1 SNHLY, CDR2 FYNNEI. The receptor was derived from a woman in her thirties with acute COVID-19. This sequence joins TRBV2 and TRBJ1-1; 8 bases match TRBD1. Sequenced sample: PBMCs or T cells enriched from blood (not recorded which). This chain's CDR3 is CASTGGSEAFF. DNA for the CDR3: TGTGCCAGTACAGGGGGATCTGAAGCTTTCTTT.